The rows below give T cell receptor beta chains drawn from one sample of a study of T cells in Graves' hyperthyroidism and ophthalmopathy. TCRdb used MiXCR to reprocess the multiplex PCR reads, holding one entry per CDR3 protein. The repertoire holds 600,000 to 900,000 distinct CDR3 sequences, with 16% as singletons. Sequencing was performed on blood. The receptors here all came from a man aged 18-30 years with Graves' hyperthyroidism. Both conserved end residues are part of each CDR3. Fields, in order: J gene, clone size, D gene, V gene, CDR3 length, CDR3 protein, CDR3 DNA. A D gene is named only where the DNA matches it firmly. Clone size is shown for a subset of rows, as once, few, many or a class of expanded clone.

J: TRBJ2-1; size: many; D: TRBD2; V: TRBV2; length: 16; CDR3: CASMRKIAGKYNEQFF; DNA: TGTGCCAGCATGAGAAAAATAGCGGGAAAGTACAATGAGCAGTTCTTC
J: TRBJ1-5; size: -; D: TRBD1; V: TRBV27; length: 16; CDR3: CASSLSGQGSNQPQHF; DNA: TGTGCCAGCAGTCTCTCGGGACAGGGTAGCAATCAGCCCCAGCATTTT
J: TRBJ2-7; size: -; D: -; V: TRBV5-1; length: 14; CDR3: CASSGDGARYEQYF; DNA: TGCGCCAGCAGCGGAGACGGGGCTAGGTACGAGCAGTACTTC
J: TRBJ2-1; size: many; D: -; V: TRBV3-1; length: 14; CDR3: CASSLSGGYNEQFF; DNA: TGTGCCAGCAGTTTAAGCGGCGGCTACAATGAGCAGTTCTTC
J: TRBJ2-3; size: many; D: -; V: TRBV20-1; length: 15; CDR3: CSATRPRKGSDTQYF; DNA: TGCAGTGCCACCCGACCCCGGAAAGGGTCAGATACGCAGTATTTT
J: TRBJ1-5; size: -; D: -; V: TRBV7-9; length: 14; CDR3: CASSQGMGNQPQHF; DNA: TGTGCCAGCAGCCAGGGGATGGGGAATCAGCCCCAGCATTTT
J: TRBJ2-3; size: many; D: TRBD2; V: TRBV7-2; length: 17; CDR3: CASSLLGDTGGGDTQYF; DNA: TGTGCCAGCAGCTTATTGGGCGACACGGGAGGTGGAGATACGCAGTATTTT
J: TRBJ2-7; size: many; D: TRBD1; V: TRBV11-3; length: 13; CDR3: CASSPTGGGEQYF; DNA: TGTGCCAGCAGCCCGACAGGGGGCGGCGAGCAGTACTTC
J: TRBJ1-5; size: many; D: -; V: TRBV6-1; length: 18; CDR3: CASSEALGVGRVGQPQHF; DNA: TGTGCCAGCAGTGAAGCACTGGGGGTAGGGAGGGTTGGACAGCCCCAGCATTTT
J: TRBJ2-7; size: many; D: -; V: TRBV28; length: 12; CDR3: CASSFGRDEQYF; DNA: TGTGCCAGCAGTTTCGGGCGGGACGAGCAGTACTTC
J: TRBJ2-2; size: -; D: -; V: TRBV12-3/TRBV12-4; length: 11; CDR3: CAWGYTGELFF; DNA: TGTGCCTGGGGCTACACCGGGGAGCTGTTTTTT
J: TRBJ2-7; size: many; D: TRBD2; V: TRBV20-1; length: 13; CDR3: CSARTSGRVEQYF; DNA: TGCAGTGCTAGGACTAGCGGGAGGGTCGAGCAGTACTTC
J: TRBJ2-1; size: -; D: -; V: TRBV18; length: 13; CDR3: CASSPPVLETQFF; DNA: TGTGCCAGCTCACCACCGGTGCTAGAGACCCAGTTCTTC
J: TRBJ1-2; size: -; D: TRBD1; V: TRBV28; length: 15; CDR3: CASSLGQGAPYGYTF; DNA: TGTGCCAGCAGTCTGGGACAGGGGGCCCCCTATGGCTACACCTTC
J: TRBJ2-3; size: -; D: -; V: TRBV7-9; length: 18; CDR3: CASSLARRGDLSTDTQYF; DNA: TGTGCCAGCAGCTTAGCGCGTAGAGGCGACCTTAGCACAGATACGCAGTATTTT
J: TRBJ2-3; size: many; D: -; V: TRBV20-1; length: 15; CDR3: CSARGAGGGTDTQYF; DNA: TGCAGTGCTAGAGGGGCAGGGGGGGGGACAGATACGCAGTATTTT
J: TRBJ1-1; size: many; D: -; V: TRBV18; length: 12; CDR3: CASSPVGTEAFF; DNA: TGTGCCAGCTCACCAGTGGGGACTGAAGCTTTCTTT
J: TRBJ2-5; size: many; D: -; V: TRBV11-2; length: 14; CDR3: CASSLVGVQETQYF; DNA: TGTGCCAGCAGCTTAGTGGGGGTGCAAGAGACCCAGTACTTC
J: TRBJ1-2; size: few; D: -; V: TRBV29-1; length: 12; CDR3: CSVVVGGEGYTF; DNA: TGCAGCGTTGTGGTGGGGGGAGAGGGCTACACCTTC
J: TRBJ2-7; size: many; D: -; V: TRBV12-3/TRBV12-4; length: 13; CDR3: CASSLRTNYEQYF; DNA: TGTGCCAGCAGTCTCAGGACTAACTACGAGCAGTACTTC
J: TRBJ1-1; size: -; D: -; V: TRBV6-2/TRBV6-3; length: 13; CDR3: CASSYLLGTEAFF; DNA: TGTGCCAGCAGTTATCTTCTGGGCACTGAAGCTTTCTTT
J: TRBJ2-3; size: many; D: TRBD1; V: TRBV30; length: 17; CDR3: CAWSVLSRGGTTDTQYF; DNA: TGTGCCTGGAGTGTACTCTCTAGAGGGGGCACCACAGATACGCAGTATTTT
J: TRBJ2-7; size: once; D: TRBD1; V: TRBV28; length: 15; CDR3: CASSLCGQGSYEQYF; DNA: TGTGCCAGCAGTTTATGTGGACAGGGATCCTACGAGCAGTACTTC
J: TRBJ2-7; size: -; D: -; V: TRBV15; length: 16; CDR3: CATSRGDPGAAYEQYF; DNA: TGTGCCACCAGCAGAGGAGACCCCGGGGCAGCCTACGAGCAGTACTTC
J: TRBJ1-2; size: -; D: -; V: TRBV9; length: 18; CDR3: CASSTPPTRAELNYGYTF; DNA: TGTGCCAGCAGCACCCCCCCGACGAGGGCGGAACTTAACTATGGCTACACCTTC
J: TRBJ2-2; size: -; D: -; V: TRBV12-3/TRBV12-4; length: 14; CDR3: CASRLSANTGELFF; DNA: TGTGCCAGCAGGTTGTCGGCGAACACCGGGGAGCTGTTTTTT
J: TRBJ2-2; size: many; D: -; V: TRBV7-9; length: 14; CDR3: CASSQGAGTGELFF; DNA: TGTGCCAGCAGCCAAGGGGCGGGCACCGGGGAGCTGTTTTTT
J: TRBJ1-1; size: -; D: -; V: TRBV2; length: 14; CDR3: CASDSTQAGPEAFF; DNA: TGTGCCAGCGACTCGACGCAGGCGGGCCCTGAAGCTTTCTTT
J: TRBJ2-7; size: many; D: -; V: TRBV28; length: 14; CDR3: CASSPVSGSYEQYF; DNA: TGTGCCAGCAGTCCCGTGTCCGGCAGCTACGAGCAGTACTTC
J: TRBJ2-5; size: many; D: TRBD2; V: TRBV20-1; length: 14; CDR3: CSASPLAEQETQYF; DNA: TGCAGTGCTAGTCCCCTAGCGGAGCAAGAGACCCAGTACTTC
J: TRBJ1-2; size: -; D: -; V: TRBV20-1; length: 12; CDR3: CSARDTGGGYAF; DNA: TGCAGTGCTAGAGATACCGGGGGCGGCTACGCCTTC
J: TRBJ1-2; size: many; D: -; V: TRBV12-3/TRBV12-4; length: 13; CDR3: CASSVSGPGGYTF; DNA: TGTGCCAGCAGTGTCTCCGGGCCTGGAGGCTACACCTTC
J: TRBJ2-1; size: -; D: -; V: TRBV2; length: 13; CDR3: CASSVDSSYEQFF; DNA: TGTGCCAGCAGTGTGGACAGCTCCTATGAGCAGTTCTTC
J: TRBJ2-3; size: many; D: TRBD1; V: TRBV6-1; length: 14; CDR3: CASKSDRVENTQYF; DNA: TGTGCCAGCAAGAGTGACAGGGTGGAAAATACGCAGTATTTT
J: TRBJ2-1; size: many; D: -; V: TRBV12-3/TRBV12-4; length: 17; CDR3: CASSPSVGYRAYNEQFF; DNA: TGTGCCAGCAGCCCCTCGGTTGGGTATCGGGCCTACAATGAGCAGTTCTTC
J: TRBJ2-1; size: few; D: -; V: TRBV19; length: 13; CDR3: CASSAQAANEQFF; DNA: TGTGCCAGTAGTGCCCAAGCTGCCAATGAGCAGTTCTTC
J: TRBJ2-1; size: -; D: -; V: TRBV20-1; length: 12; CDR3: CSARVIANEQFF; DNA: TGCAGTGCTAGAGTAATTGCCAATGAGCAGTTCTTC
J: TRBJ1-1; size: few; D: -; V: TRBV20-1; length: 14; CDR3: CSARDPPRGPEAFF; DNA: TGCAGTGCTAGAGATCCCCCTCGGGGCCCTGAAGCTTTCTTT
J: TRBJ2-5; size: few; D: -; V: TRBV7-2; length: 14; CDR3: CASSFQTSRGTQYF; DNA: TGTGCCAGCAGCTTCCAGACCTCCCGGGGGACCCAGTACTTC
J: TRBJ2-7; size: few; D: -; V: TRBV20-1; length: 13; CDR3: CSARFGGVTSQYF; DNA: TGCAGTGCTAGATTCGGGGGAGTAACATCGCAGTACTTC
J: TRBJ1-1; size: many; D: -; V: TRBV10-3; length: 13; CDR3: CAINGVLNTEAFF; DNA: TGTGCCATCAACGGGGTGCTGAACACTGAAGCTTTCTTT
J: TRBJ2-7; size: many; D: TRBD2; V: TRBV28; length: 15; CDR3: CASSLILAGADEQYF; DNA: TGTGCCAGCAGTTTAATACTAGCGGGAGCTGACGAGCAGTACTTC
J: TRBJ1-5; size: -; D: -; V: TRBV5-8; length: 12; CDR3: CASSRNVQPQHF; DNA: TGTGCCAGCAGCAGAAACGTCCAGCCCCAGCATTTT
J: TRBJ1-3; size: -; D: TRBD1; V: TRBV6-1; length: 12; CDR3: CASRQGENTIYF; DNA: TGTGCCAGCAGACAGGGGGAAAACACCATATATTTT
J: TRBJ2-5; size: many; D: -; V: TRBV7-9; length: 15; CDR3: CASSFPPGVEETQYF; DNA: TGTGCCAGCAGCTTCCCTCCTGGGGTGGAAGAGACCCAGTACTTC
J: TRBJ1-2; size: few; D: -; V: TRBV30; length: 12; CDR3: CACVREGGGYTF; DNA: TGTGCCTGTGTCCGAGAGGGGGGAGGCTACACCTTC
J: TRBJ2-7; size: -; D: -; V: TRBV9; length: 16; CDR3: CASSVSSGTPRLEQYF; DNA: TGTGCCAGCAGCGTATCTAGTGGGACACCTCGACTGGAGCAGTACTTC
J: TRBJ2-7; size: -; D: -; V: TRBV27; length: 16; CDR3: CASSLLDQLSSYEQYF; DNA: TGTGCCAGCAGTTTATTGGACCAGCTAAGCTCCTACGAGCAGTACTTC
J: TRBJ2-1; size: -; D: -; V: TRBV2; length: 11; CDR3: CASSAPYEQFF; DNA: TGTGCCAGCAGTGCCCCCTATGAGCAGTTCTTC
J: TRBJ1-4; size: many; D: TRBD1; V: TRBV6-1; length: 16; CDR3: CASSPGTGGVGGKLFF; DNA: TGTGCCAGCAGTCCGGGGACAGGGGGCGTCGGGGGAAAACTGTTTTTT
J: TRBJ1-1; size: many; D: -; V: TRBV28; length: 12; CDR3: CASSVGGVSAFF; DNA: TGTGCCAGCAGCGTTGGGGGCGTCTCTGCTTTCTTT
J: TRBJ2-1; size: -; D: -; V: TRBV29-1; length: 12; CDR3: CSVAADYNEQFF; DNA: TGCAGCGTTGCTGCGGATTACAATGAGCAGTTCTTC
J: TRBJ1-2; size: many; D: -; V: TRBV28; length: 15; CDR3: CASSYTITAIYGYTF; DNA: TGTGCCAGCAGTTATACAATCACAGCGATCTATGGCTACACCTTC